Presented here are 27 T cell receptor beta chains from one specimen sequenced in a study of CD8+CD57+ T cells in acquired aplastic anemia. Genomic DNA, the template, was used for profiling of the TCR beta VDJ and CDR3. Via MiXCR, TCRdb re-called the reads, giving one row per CDR3 protein. Of approximately 80,000 distinct CDR3 sequences detected, around 70% appear once; the ten largest clones hold around 80%. The authors sequenced patients whose flow cytometry had shown CD8+CD57+ cell expansion. The sequencing input was sorted CD4+, CD8+, or CD8+CD57+ T cells (not recorded which) from PBMCs. All receptors come from a human donor with aplastic anemia.

This clonotype was detected once. The rearrangement joins TRBV9 to TRBJ2-7, with D unresolved. The germline V gene encodes CDR1 SGDLS and CDR2 YYNGEE. The CDR3 has 14 residues. Trimming removed 1 base at V and 2 bases at J, with 10 bases between. The CDR3 loop reads CASSVKAATYEQYF. In DNA, the CDR3 is TGTGCCAGCAGCGTAAAGGCAGCAACCTACGAGCAGTACTTC. The full variable domain, in which reference TRBV9 and TRBJ2-7 provide the parts outside the CDR3, is DSGVTQTPKHLITATGQRVTLRCSPRSGDLSVYWYQQSLDQGLQFLIQYYNGEERAKGNILERFSAQQFPDLHSELNLSSLELGDSALYFCASSVKAATYEQYFGPGTRLTVT.

On this clonotype itself: As the CDR3 is not closed by the conserved phenylalanine or tryptophan, this likely results from a read error. V gene TRBV29-1 combines with J gene TRBJ2-7; maybe TRBD1 (5 bases). V was clipped by 6 bases and J by 3 bases, with 12 bases between them. CDR1 and CDR2 (germline): SQVTM, ANQGSEA. The length of the CDR3 is 12 residues. The DNA for the CDR3 is TGCAGCGTCCTTACAGGCTTCTACGAGCAGTACCTC. Protein sequence: CSVLTGFYEQYL.

With regard to this clonotype: A read error may account for a junction end that differs from germline. CDR3 in amino acids: CASSPFTRDSDEQYF. DNA for the CDR3: TGTGCCAGCTCACCATTCACCCGGGACAGTGACGAGCAATACTTC. The chain carries TRBV7-9 and TRBJ2-7; 7 nucleotides agree with TRBD1. This CDR3 is 15 amino acids long. Per the germline V gene, CDR1 is SEHNR and CDR2 is FQNEAQ (reference sequence).

This rearrangement joins TRBV20-1 to TRBJ1-1, with TRBD1 matching 9 bases. The CDR3 length is 15 residues. The J segment lost 0 bases and the V segment lost 4 bases, leaving 6 bases of the junction unmatched. CDR1 is DFQATT and CDR2 is SNEGSKA in the germline V gene (reference sequence). CDR3 residues: CSATSGQGMNTEAFF. The CDR3 nucleotides are TGCAGTGCTACATCGGGACAGGGCATGAACACTGAAGCTTTCTTT.

This chain links TRBV10-3 with TRBJ1-4; no definite D call. The CDR3 is made up of 13 amino acids. Looked up from germline, CDR1 is ENHRY and CDR2 is SYGVKD. V lost 2 bases and J 4 bases, leaving 5 bases between the germline ends. The CDR3 region is CAISEQHNEKLFF. Written as DNA, the CDR3 is TGTGCCATCAGTGAGCAGCATAATGAAAAACTGTTTTTT.

CDR3 in amino acids: CATSRDGGQYGYTF. As DNA, the CDR3 is TGTGCCACCAGCAGAGATGGGGGACAGTATGGCTACACCTTC. The chain carries TRBV15 and TRBJ1-2; 7 nucleotides line up with TRBD1. The V gene's germline CDR1 is LNHNV and CDR2 YYDKDF (reference sequence). V shed 0 bases, J shed 5 bases, and the junction held 3 bases outside the gene matches. The CDR3 runs 14 residues. Combining the CDR3 with reference TRBV15 and TRBJ1-2 gives the whole variable domain DAMVIQNPRYQVTQFGKPVTLSCSQTLNHNVMYWYQQKSSQAPKLLFHYYDKDFNNEADTPDNFQSRRPNTSFCFLDIRSPGLGDTAMYLCATSRDGGQYGYTFGSGTRLTVV.

This clonotype was observed a few times. The chain combines TRBV20-1 with TRBJ2-7; D is ambiguous. V gave up 2 bases and J gave up 2 bases, with 13 bases separating them. The CDR3 sequence is 14 residues long. Per the germline V gene, CDR1 is DFQATT and CDR2 is SNEGSKA (reference sequence). CDR3 DNA: TGCAGTGCTAGACGGGCGAGCTCTCCCTACGAGCAGTACTTC. Its protein is CSARRASSPYEQYF.

As to this clonotype: A junction boundary mismatches the germline segment, possibly from a read error. The gene calls are TRBV25-1 and TRBJ2-7; TRBD2 matches 10 bases. CDR3 length equals 19 residues. Germline V gene sequence: CDR1 MGHDK, CDR2 SYGVNS. CDR3 amino acids: CASSTSASGRGSWDYEQCF. CDR3 nucleotides: TGTGCCAGCAGCACAAGCGCTAGCGGGAGAGGGAGCTGGGACTACGAGCAGTGCTTC.

On this clonotype itself: At one boundary the junction diverges from the germline segment, which might be a read error. This chain connects TRBV7-7 to TRBJ2-1, with D perhaps TRBD2 (6 bases). The CDR3 contains 13 residues. The V gene's germline CDR1 is SSHAT and CDR2 FNYEAQ (reference sequence). The CDR3 spells CASSLAPYNEQFF. The CDR3 nucleotides read TGTGCTAGCAGTCTAGCGCCTTACAATGAGCAGTTCTTC. Together with reference TRBV7-7 and TRBJ2-1, the CDR3 gives the full variable domain: GAGVSQSPRYKVTKRGQDVTLRCDPISSHATLYWYQQALGQGPEFLTYFNYEAQPDKSGLPSDRFSAERPEGSISTLTIQRTEQRDSAMYRCASSLAPYNEQFFGPGTRLTVL.

The chain carries TRBV19 and TRBJ1-1, with a weak D call TRBD1 (6 bases). The ends were cut back, 7 bases at V and 5 bases at J, with 11 bases in the middle. Germline lookup yields CDR1 LNHDA and CDR2 SQIVND (reference sequence). CDR3 size: 12 residues. The CDR3 DNA reads as TGTGCCAGTACAAGAACAGGGACTGAAGCTTTCTTT. It specifies CASTRTGTEAFF.

The chain combines TRBV7-2 with TRBJ2-1; TRBD1 matches at 11 bases. Matching the DNA end better, TRBJ2-7 makes the J call doubtful. CDR3 length equals 15 residues. Per germline, CDR1 SGHTA and CDR2 FQGNSA. The CDR3 region is CASSLGDGTGGEQYF. CDR3 sequence (DNA): TGTGCCAGCAGCTTAGGGGACGGGACAGGGGGCGAGCAGTACTTC.

This rearrangement joins TRBV5-4 to TRBJ2-5; 9 bases align to TRBD1. The CDR3 spans 15 residues. Germline-derived CDR1 and CDR2 are SGHNT and YYREEE (reference sequence). The junction had 8 bases not matched to a gene; V was cut back by 4 bases and J by 4 bases. Written as DNA, the CDR3 is TGTGCCAGCAGCAAAGGGACAGGGACGGGAGAGACCCAGTACTTC. It codes for CASSKGTGTGETQYF.

This clonotype was recorded many times. The chain combines TRBV7-6 with TRBJ2-5; D is perhaps TRBD1 or TRBD2 (6 bases each). Trimming stripped 0 bases from V and 5 bases from J, with 7 bases between. The V gene's germline CDR1 is SGHVS and CDR2 FNYEAQ. The CDR3 is made up of 13 amino acids. The CDR3: CASSLAGGETQYF. As DNA, the CDR3 is TGTGCCAGCAGCTTAGCGGGGGGCGAGACCCAGTACTTC.

The V call is TRBV7-9, the J call TRBJ2-5; D is undetermined. V lost 2 bases, J lost 2 bases, and 12 bases lay in between. This CDR3 has 15 amino acids. Looked up from germline, CDR1 is SEHNR and CDR2 is FQNEAQ (reference sequence). The CDR3 DNA reads as TGTGCCAGCAGCTTAAAGGGCGGTGTACAAGAGACCCAGTACTTC. This sequence encodes CASSLKGGVQETQYF.

Comment on this clonotype: A read error may account for a junction end that differs from germline. The chain combines TRBV20-1 with TRBJ2-3; the D gene is possibly TRBD2 (5 bases). Germline-derived CDR1 and CDR2 are DFQATT and SNEGSKA (reference sequence). The length of the CDR3 is 15 residues. The CDR3: CSTRDYRALGDTQYF. Written as DNA, the CDR3 is TGCAGTACTAGAGATTATCGGGCTCTTGGAGATACGCAGTATTTT.

This chain joins TRBV15 and TRBJ1-5, with 8 bases identical to TRBD1. Germline assignment: CDR1 LNHNV and CDR2 YYDKDF (reference sequence). CDR3 length: 16 amino acids. J lost 2 bases, V lost 3 bases, and 6 bases had no gene match. Here the CDR3 DNA reads TGTGCCACCAGCAGCGAAGACAGGGGAGGCAATCAGCCCCAGCATTTT. Its translation: CATSSEDRGGNQPQHF.

The V call is TRBV28, the J call TRBJ2-7; 12 bases are shared with TRBD2. V lost 2 bases, J lost 4 bases, and 9 bases stayed unmatched. Germline loops: CDR1 MDHEN, CDR2 SYDVKM. The CDR3 is 17 residues long. Written as DNA, the CDR3 is TGTGCCAGCAGTTTACCCTACGGGCTAGCGGGGGGGTACGAGCAGTACTTC. The encoded protein is CASSLPYGLAGGYEQYF.

The chain combines TRBV2 with TRBJ1-5, with D possibly matching TRBD1 (6 bases). Trimming cost V 4 bases and J 5 bases, with 15 bases left between them. Germline V gives CDR1 SNHLY, CDR2 FYNNEI. The CDR3 totals 15 residues. In DNA, the CDR3 is TGTGCCAGCAGTGCCTCAGGGGAACTTTATCAGCCCCAGCATTTT. This translates into CASSASGELYQPQHF.

This chain joins TRBV7-9 and TRBJ2-7; D uncertain. This CDR3 has 12 amino acids. Trimming shortened V by 5 bases and J by 4 bases, and 9 bases separated the two germline ends. Looked up from germline, CDR1 is SEHNR and CDR2 is FQNEAQ (reference sequence). CDR3 DNA: TGTGCCAGCAGCCACGGACCTTACGAGCAGTACTTC. It encodes CASSHGPYEQYF.

This clonotype was counted between two and nine times. V gene TRBV27 combines with J gene TRBJ2-3, with TRBD1 as a possible D gene (6 bases). V gave up 6 bases and J gave up 1 base, with 14 bases separating them. Germline CDR1 is MNHEY and CDR2 is SMNVEV (reference sequence). The length of the CDR3 is 15 residues. This chain's CDR3 is CASSQGIGRTDTQYF. The CDR3 bases are TGTGCCAGCAGCCAGGGGATCGGGCGCACAGATACGCAGTATTTT.

CDR3 protein: CAISTAATYEQYF. DNA for the CDR3: TGTGCCATCAGTACAGCTGCCACCTACGAGCAGTACTTC. J is TRBJ2-7 and V is TRBV10-3; no clear D. The germline CDR1 and CDR2 sequences are ENHRY and SYGVKD. Deletions cut 5 bases from V and 2 bases from J, with 10 bases between. The CDR3 sequence is 13 residues long.

This clonotype was counted between two and nine times. The chain couples TRBV29-1 to TRBJ2-5; TRBD1 is a possible D gene (5 bases). Germline V gene data show CDR1 as SQVTM and CDR2 as ANQGSEA. The V gene lost 7 bases and the J gene lost 3 bases, with 6 bases spanning the gap. The CDR3 spans 10 residues. CDR3 residues: CSGREETQYF. The CDR3 nucleotides are TGCAGCGGCAGGGAAGAGACCCAGTACTTC.

The chain combines TRBV20-1 with TRBJ2-3, with D perhaps assigned TRBD1 or TRBD2 (6 bases each). The CDR3 spans 15 residues. V dropped 0 bases and J dropped 4 bases, with 14 bases sitting between them. The germline V gene encodes CDR1 DFQATT and CDR2 SNEGSKA (reference sequence). DNA of the CDR3: TGCAGTGCTAGAGATACCGGGGGCGCACCAGATACGCAGTATTTT. Translated: CSARDTGGAPDTQYF.

This rearrangement joins TRBV12-3 or TRBV12-4 to TRBJ2-3; D remains unclear. This CDR3 contains 11 residues. V was shortened by 5 bases and J by 9 bases, with 9 bases between the two germline ends. CDR3 region: CASSASGTQYF. DNA for the CDR3: TGTGCCAGCAGTGCTTCGGGCACGCAGTATTTT.

The chain is built from TRBV7-9 and TRBJ2-5; D unresolved. The J call may be in error: the DNA end matches TRBJ2-7 better. The CDR3 length is 11 residues. CDR1 and CDR2 from the germline V gene are SEHNR and FQNEAQ (reference sequence). CDR3: CASSWAYEQYF. In DNA form, the CDR3 reads TGTGCCAGCAGCTGGGCCTACGAGCAGTACTTC.

The chain has TRBV19 and TRBJ2-3; TRBD2 aligns across 7 bases. CDR1 and CDR2 from the germline V gene are LNHDA and SQIVND (reference sequence). The CDR3 is 14 residues long. With 5 bases clipped from V and 2 bases from J, the junction kept 4 bases outside the gene matches. DNA of the CDR3: TGTGCCAGTAGTTCTGGACTAGTCACAGATACGCAGTATTTT. Translation: CASSSGLVTDTQYF.

The genes are TRBV20-1 and TRBJ1-4, with no clear D. Per germline, CDR1 DFQATT and CDR2 SNEGSKA (reference sequence). The CDR3 length is 13 residues. Trimming removed 2 bases at V and 8 bases at J, with 12 bases between. Written as DNA, the CDR3 is TGCAGTGCTAGAATAGGGTATGGGGAAAAACTGTTTTTT. Translating it yields CSARIGYGEKLFF.